The present T cell receptor (beta chain) was sequenced within a study of cytomegalovirus exposure and HLA in healthy donors. PCR was performed using 60 Vbeta and 13 Jbeta primers. TCRdb keeps only in-frame clones here, not all; method: immunoSEQ multiplex PCR. The sample consists of fewer than 200,000 clones, 72% of them appearing once. V was shortened by 3 bases and J by 1 base, with 6 bases between the two germline ends. CDR1 SGHTA and CDR2 FQGTGA come from the germline V gene. The CDR3 sequence is 13 residues long. Overall study findings and caveats: An analysis that was carried out later associated 16,951 TCR beta sequences with HLA alleles at 0.05 false discovery rate.

About this clone itself: Antigen unknown.

The chain is built from TRBV7-3 and TRBJ1-1, with D unresolved. The source of this sequence is a human donor in good health. Input material: PBMCs. The CDR3 coding sequence is TGTGCCAGCAGCTTGGGCGCGAACACTGAAGCTTTCTTT. Translation gives CASSLGANTEAFF. Using reference TRBV7-3 and TRBJ1-1 for the parts outside the CDR3, the full variable domain is GAGVSQTPSNKVTEKGKYVELRCDPISGHTALYWYRQSLGQGPEFLIYFQGTGAADDSGLPNDRFFAVRPEGSVSTLKIQRTERGDSAVYLCASSLGANTEAFFGQGTRLTVV.